This T cell receptor beta chain was observed in a study of post-analysis software for immune sequencing data. Unique molecular identifiers were built into the TCR beta cDNA libraries. Input populations of roughly 1 to 11 million T cells gave rise to hundreds of thousands of cDNA molecules. From the PCR reads, TCRdb called clonotypes with MiXCR, one entry per CDR3 protein. This sample has about 810,000 distinct CDR3 sequences, with about 53% found just once. As for this clonotype: Its cognate antigen is unknown.

The CDR3 has 14 residues. The germline V gene encodes CDR1 DFQATT and CDR2 SNEGSKA (reference sequence). With 5 bases removed from V and 0 bases from J, the gap between germline ends came to 12 bases. General study results and limits: The study found TRBV5-6, TRBV5-1 and TRBV20-1 among five or six TRBV segments more frequent in patients than controls.

The genes are TRBV20-1 and TRBJ2-3; D gene uncertain. The sequenced sample was blood. The origin of this receptor is a girl aged 10-17 years with multiple sclerosis. The CDR3 nucleotides are TGCAGTGCTCACCCAGGATCTAGCACAGATACGCAGTATTTT. Amino acid sequence: CSAHPGSSTDTQYF.